The entry below gives a single T cell receptor (beta chain) sequence along with its context. Its cognate antigen is unknown. Germline CDR1 reads LNHDA; CDR2 reads SQIVND (reference sequence). V was pared by 5 bases and J by 4 bases, with 12 bases of the junction left unmatched. This CDR3 has 17 residues. This sample was taken from a study of Ad26.COV2.S vaccination and SARS-CoV-2 variants. Study-level findings and limits: Ad26.COV2.S recipients had broader spike-specific TCRs (P = 0.0014).

Treatment in this sample: around 19 received Ad26.COV2.S at low or high dose, single or two shots; 5 received placebo; per-sample allocation not given. After the first vaccine or placebo injection, samples were drawn on day 63. Based in Boston, the donor was an adult of 18-55 years. Repertoires were generated with immunoSEQ multiplex PCR, while TCRdb's copy carries only in-frame clones and drops some. The sample includes 450,000 to 550,000 clones, roughly 89% seen only once; the top ten take about 2.5%. The TCR was taken from a person aged 18-65 years who received the Ad26.COV2.S COVID-19 vaccine or a placebo. The specimen comprised peripheral blood, sampled in a trial of Ad26.COV2.S vaccine versus placebo. The V and J genes are TRBV19 and TRBJ1-5; 9 bases match TRBD1. In DNA, the CDR3 is TGTGCCAGTAGTGCTCAAACCGGGACAGGGCTTAATCAGCCCCAGCATTTT. As protein: CASSAQTGTGLNQPQHF.